This TCR beta chain was identified during a study of cytomegalovirus exposure and HLA in healthy donors (dated by TCRdb to the late 2010s). With respect to the entire study: According to a later analysis, the approximately 120 validation repertoires were produced on the same platform as the 700 or so repertoires of the first cohort. Besides the first cohort of around 700 subjects, a separate validation cohort made up of 90 to 150 different subjects was used. The study aimed to test whether signatures of past pathogen exposure could be identified by cataloging public T cell receptors. High-throughput TCR immunosequencing, statistical association of individual TCRs with disease status, and machine learning were combined to predict cytomegalovirus infection status. What the authors observed across the whole study: The classifier was reported to diagnose cytomegalovirus status with high specificity and sensitivity in both the original cohort and the validation cohort. Subsequent analysis determined that TCRs grouped into clusters in the first cohort also showed a tendency toward co-occurrence across the roughly 120 validation repertoires, and 90% to 95% of cluster scores exceeded 0. Most TCR sequences were observed very rarely across donors, whereas some public TCRs were present in many individuals. The validation cohort had no HLA typing available for a later analysis, so co-occurrence within that cohort was assessed over all 120 or so repertoires. In the study, around 150 TCR beta chains were listed as associated with cytomegalovirus. The authors suggested that the approach could potentially be extended to other disease states and immunological phenotypes. In vitro tests confirmed that a few of the cytomegalovirus-associated TCR beta chains recognize cytomegalovirus antigens.

A word on this clone: Its binding antigen is unknown. Qualities for individual bases were not recorded, and no much larger clone is one base off.

The library relied on the immunoSEQ multiplex PCR assay. In the original analysis: A statistical classification framework was built to diagnose cytomegalovirus status from the catalog of TCR beta chain sequences. Drawn from immuneACCESS, this table holds only the in-frame rearrangements with V and J called that TCRdb kept. Clones are partly lost; checked studies trace under half to an unresolved V gene and leave the rest unexplained. That table is the source of V, J and clone size, and D and trimming were worked out from the DNA. This sample gives about 280,000 clones in total; around 87% of them show up just once. Roughly 0.93% of the sample is taken by the ten largest. Trimming accounts for 4 bases at V and 2 bases at J, while the number of junction bases matched to no gene is 2. As encoded in the germline V gene, CDR1 is MNHEY while CDR2 is SVGAGI. The CDR3 starts with the cysteine, ends with the phenylalanine, and has 15 residues. Just CDR3 DNA is preserved here, 45 bases in frame from base 1.

Donors formed part of the validation cohort, which comprised over a hundred subjects and was distinct from the first cohort of 550 to 850 subjects. This receptor was identified in a woman under 30 in good health and CMV-seronegative. Source material: PBMCs. Recombination linked TRBV6-5 to TRBJ2-1; 10 nucleotides in the junction match TRBD2. Here is the DNA: TGTGCCAGCAGTTCTACTAGCGGGACCTACAATGAGCAGTTCTTC. It translates as CASSSTSGTYNEQFF.